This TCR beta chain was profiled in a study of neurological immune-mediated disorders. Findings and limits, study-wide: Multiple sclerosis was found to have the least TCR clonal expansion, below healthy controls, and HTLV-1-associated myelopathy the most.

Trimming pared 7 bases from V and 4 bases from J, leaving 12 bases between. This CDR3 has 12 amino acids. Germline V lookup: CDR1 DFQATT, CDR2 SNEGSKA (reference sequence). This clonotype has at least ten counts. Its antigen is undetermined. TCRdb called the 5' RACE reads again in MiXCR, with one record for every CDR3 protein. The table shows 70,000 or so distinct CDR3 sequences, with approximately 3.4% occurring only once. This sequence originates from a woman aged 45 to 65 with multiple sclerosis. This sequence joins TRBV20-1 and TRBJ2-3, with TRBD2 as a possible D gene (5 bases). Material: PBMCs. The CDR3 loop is CSEGVEPDTQYF. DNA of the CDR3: TGCAGTGAGGGAGTAGAACCAGATACGCAGTATTTT.